The rows below give T cell receptor beta chains drawn from one sample of a study of radiotherapy plus CTLA-4 blockade in lung cancer. TCRdb's table, derived via immunoSEQ multiplex PCR, lists solely in-frame clones and lacks some. The sample has around 80,000 clones, under 75% seen once; the top ten hold 8% to 10%. Source: peripheral blood, taken from a patient treated with radiotherapy plus ipilimumab. Source of these receptors: a human donor with non-small cell lung cancer whose response to radiotherapy plus ipilimumab could not be evaluated. Each CDR3 is given with its conserved first and last residue. The D gene is left open where the match is weak. The listing skips clone size in some rows; elsewhere it reads once, few, many or a size class.

>TRBD2|TRBJ2-7|-|TRBV5-1
CASSFGGAGAYEQYF
TGCGCCAGCTCATTCGGGGGAGCGGGAGCCTACGAGCAGTACTTC
>-|TRBJ1-2|-|TRBV2
CASTEGRTPPFYTF
TGTGCCAGCACCGAGGGGAGGACCCCACCTTTCTACACCTTC
>-|TRBJ2-5|-|TRBV6-5
CASSPGETQYF
TGTGCCAGCAGCCCCGGGGAGACCCAGTACTTC
>TRBD2|TRBJ2-7|-|TRBV5-1
CASSLSLGGGRLYEQYF
TGCGCCAGCAGCCTCTCCTTAGGCGGGGGGCGTTTATACGAGCAGTACTTC
>-|TRBJ2-7|-|TRBV29-1
CSVEEPRYEQYF
TGCAGCGTTGAAGAACCGCGCTACGAGCAGTACTTC
>TRBD1|TRBJ1-2|-|TRBV15
CATSRGLTGRNYGYTF
TGTGCCACCAGCAGAGGCTTGACAGGGCGCAACTATGGCTACACCTTC
>TRBD2|TRBJ2-7|-|TRBV7-2
CASSWGLAGGSYEQYF
TGTGCCAGCAGCTGGGGACTAGCGGGAGGATCCTACGAGCAGTACTTC
>-|TRBJ1-1|-|TRBV7-8
CASSPNWGVGEAFF
TGTGCCAGCAGCCCAAACTGGGGAGTCGGGGAAGCTTTCTTT
>-|TRBJ2-5|-|TRBV6-6
CASSYQETQYF
TGTGCCAGCAGCTACCAAGAGACCCAGTACTTC
>-|TRBJ2-7|-|TRBV5-1
CASRRGMNEQYF
TGCGCCAGCAGGAGAGGGATGAACGAGCAGTACTTC
>TRBD1|TRBJ2-1|-|TRBV5-4
CASSFSGTAMYNEQFF
TGTGCCAGCAGCTTTTCTGGGACAGCTATGTACAATGAGCAGTTCTTC
>-|TRBJ1-1|-|TRBV5-1
CASSLRRGLNTEAFF
TGCGCCAGCAGCTTGAGAAGGGGACTCAACACTGAAGCTTTCTTT
>TRBD1|TRBJ1-2|-|TRBV2
CASNPGGDGYTF
TGTGCCAGCAACCCAGGGGGTGATGGCTACACCTTC
>TRBD1|TRBJ2-3|few|TRBV7-3
CASSSLDRAPTDTQYF
TGTGCCAGCAGCTCCTTGGACAGGGCCCCCACAGATACGCAGTATTTT
>-|TRBJ1-2|few|TRBV19
CASSIMGAELYGYTF
TGTGCCAGTAGTATAATGGGGGCGGAACTCTATGGCTACACCTTC
>TRBD1|TRBJ1-1|-|TRBV5-1
CASSLGGQGAFGTEAFF
TGCGCCAGCAGCTTGGGGGGACAGGGGGCGTTTGGCACTGAAGCTTTCTTT
>-|TRBJ2-2|-|TRBV7-9
CASSLVGIVDSYTGELFF
TGTGCCAGCAGCTTAGTGGGAATAGTGGACAGTTACACCGGGGAGCTGTTTTTT
>-|TRBJ1-1|few|TRBV25-1
CASKRRAEAFF
TGTGCCAGCAAAAGAAGAGCTGAAGCTTTCTTT
>-|TRBJ1-5|few|TRBV19
CASSIFQEWLNQPQHF
TGTGCCAGTAGTATCTTCCAGGAATGGCTCAATCAGCCCCAGCATTTT
>-|TRBJ1-4|-|TRBV5-1
CASSFTGTTNEKLFF
TGCGCCAGCAGCTTCACAGGGACAACTAATGAAAAACTGTTTTTT
>TRBD1|TRBJ1-1|-|TRBV10-2
CASSRQGNTEAFF
TGCGCCAGCAGTCGACAGGGGAACACTGAAGCTTTCTTT
>TRBD1|TRBJ1-1|-|TRBV5-1
CASTGGVSGDTEAFF
TGCGCCAGTACAGGGGGAGTCAGTGGGGACACTGAAGCTTTCTTT
>TRBD1|TRBJ2-2|-|TRBV5-4
CASSLAGTGNTGELFF
TGTGCCAGCAGCTTAGCCGGGACAGGAAACACCGGGGAGCTGTTTTTT
>TRBD1|TRBJ1-4|once|TRBV29-1
CSVVRGVGEKLFF
TGCAGCGTCGTCAGGGGGGTGGGAGAAAAACTGTTTTTT
>-|TRBJ1-1|-|TRBV5-1
CASSLAGAGTEAFF
TGCGCCAGCAGCTTGGCAGGGGCCGGCACTGAAGCTTTCTTT
>TRBD1|TRBJ2-7|-|TRBV2
CASNVEGQGPYEQYF
TGTGCCAGCAATGTAGAGGGACAGGGACCCTACGAGCAGTACTTC
>TRBD1|TRBJ2-7|-|TRBV28
CASRTGDHEQYF
TGTGCCAGCAGGACAGGGGATCACGAGCAGTACTTC
>-|TRBJ2-7|few|TRBV7-9
CASSSGESGYEQYF
TGTGCCAGCAGCTCCGGGGAGTCGGGATACGAGCAGTACTTC
>TRBD2|TRBJ2-7|-|TRBV19
CASSIASGSWSYEQYF
TGTGCCAGTAGTATAGCTAGCGGGAGTTGGTCCTACGAGCAGTACTTC
>-|TRBJ1-4|-|TRBV2
CASSPRVEKLFF
TGTGCCAGCAGTCCCCGCGTCGAAAAACTGTTTTTT
>-|TRBJ1-1|once|TRBV5-1
CASSLGNRLSPEAFF
TGCGCCAGCAGCTTGGGGAACCGACTGAGCCCCGAAGCTTTCTTT
>TRBD2|TRBJ2-1|-|TRBV7-3
CASSLSGGYNEQFF
TGTGCCAGCAGCTTATCGGGGGGGTACAATGAGCAGTTCTTC
>TRBD1|TRBJ1-2|-|TRBV6-6
CASSYIGTGDGYTF
TGTGCCAGCAGTTACATCGGGACAGGGGACGGCTACACCTTC
>-|TRBJ2-4|-|TRBV5-4
CASSLWLGVNIQYF
TGTGCCAGCAGCTTGTGGCTCGGGGTAAACATTCAGTACTTC
>-|TRBJ2-1|-|TRBV6-1
CASSEALFNEQFF
TGTGCCAGCAGTGAAGCGCTATTCAATGAGCAGTTCTTC
>-|TRBJ2-7|-|TRBV7-8
CASSERGGGFYEQYF
TGTGCCAGCAGCGAAAGAGGGGGGGGTTTCTACGAGCAGTACTTC
>-|TRBJ1-5|-|TRBV27
CASSTFGNRLYSNQPQHF
TGTGCCAGCAGTACTTTTGGGAACCGACTATATAGCAATCAGCCCCAGCATTTT
>TRBD2|TRBJ2-1|few|TRBV7-3
CASSSGTSGGARNEQFF
TGTGCCAGCAGCTCCGGGACTAGCGGGGGGGCCCGAAATGAGCAGTTCTTC
>-|TRBJ1-1|-|TRBV18
CASSPFGGNTEAFF
TGTGCCAGCTCACCCTTCGGGGGGAACACTGAAGCTTTCTTT
>TRBD2|TRBJ2-3|-|TRBV7-9
CASSLAGVDTQYF
TGTGCCAGCAGTCTAGCGGGGGTAGATACGCAGTATTTT
>-|TRBJ1-2|-|TRBV10-2
CASSVSGDGYTF
TGCGCCAGCAGTGTGTCAGGGGATGGCTACACCTTC
>TRBD2|TRBJ2-7|-|TRBV7-8
CASSLDPAGGIYEQYF
TGTGCCAGCAGCTTAGATCCAGCGGGAGGGATCTACGAGCAGTACTTC
>-|TRBJ1-3|-|TRBV6-5
CASTSGQGYTIYF
TGTGCCAGCACTTCAGGGCAAGGGTACACCATATATTTT
>TRBD2|TRBJ2-1|-|TRBV18
CASSAGGLNEQFF
TGTGCCAGCTCAGCGGGGGGTCTGAATGAGCAGTTCTTC
>-|TRBJ2-1|-|TRBV11-2
CASSNRQGGVKNEQFF
TGTGCCAGCAGCAACCGCCAGGGCGGGGTTAAAAATGAGCAGTTCTTC
>TRBD1|TRBJ1-4|few|TRBV6-6
CASSHPGTGVEKLFF
TGTGCCAGCAGTCATCCCGGGACAGGTGTTGAAAAACTGTTTTTT
>TRBD2|TRBJ2-6|-|TRBV6-6
CASTNGGSGANVLTF
TGTGCCAGCACCAACGGGGGGTCTGGGGCCAACGTCCTGACTTTC
>TRBD2|TRBJ2-2|once|TRBV2
CASRPPGLANTGELFF
TGTGCCAGCAGGCCCCCGGGACTAGCGAACACCGGGGAGCTGTTTTTT